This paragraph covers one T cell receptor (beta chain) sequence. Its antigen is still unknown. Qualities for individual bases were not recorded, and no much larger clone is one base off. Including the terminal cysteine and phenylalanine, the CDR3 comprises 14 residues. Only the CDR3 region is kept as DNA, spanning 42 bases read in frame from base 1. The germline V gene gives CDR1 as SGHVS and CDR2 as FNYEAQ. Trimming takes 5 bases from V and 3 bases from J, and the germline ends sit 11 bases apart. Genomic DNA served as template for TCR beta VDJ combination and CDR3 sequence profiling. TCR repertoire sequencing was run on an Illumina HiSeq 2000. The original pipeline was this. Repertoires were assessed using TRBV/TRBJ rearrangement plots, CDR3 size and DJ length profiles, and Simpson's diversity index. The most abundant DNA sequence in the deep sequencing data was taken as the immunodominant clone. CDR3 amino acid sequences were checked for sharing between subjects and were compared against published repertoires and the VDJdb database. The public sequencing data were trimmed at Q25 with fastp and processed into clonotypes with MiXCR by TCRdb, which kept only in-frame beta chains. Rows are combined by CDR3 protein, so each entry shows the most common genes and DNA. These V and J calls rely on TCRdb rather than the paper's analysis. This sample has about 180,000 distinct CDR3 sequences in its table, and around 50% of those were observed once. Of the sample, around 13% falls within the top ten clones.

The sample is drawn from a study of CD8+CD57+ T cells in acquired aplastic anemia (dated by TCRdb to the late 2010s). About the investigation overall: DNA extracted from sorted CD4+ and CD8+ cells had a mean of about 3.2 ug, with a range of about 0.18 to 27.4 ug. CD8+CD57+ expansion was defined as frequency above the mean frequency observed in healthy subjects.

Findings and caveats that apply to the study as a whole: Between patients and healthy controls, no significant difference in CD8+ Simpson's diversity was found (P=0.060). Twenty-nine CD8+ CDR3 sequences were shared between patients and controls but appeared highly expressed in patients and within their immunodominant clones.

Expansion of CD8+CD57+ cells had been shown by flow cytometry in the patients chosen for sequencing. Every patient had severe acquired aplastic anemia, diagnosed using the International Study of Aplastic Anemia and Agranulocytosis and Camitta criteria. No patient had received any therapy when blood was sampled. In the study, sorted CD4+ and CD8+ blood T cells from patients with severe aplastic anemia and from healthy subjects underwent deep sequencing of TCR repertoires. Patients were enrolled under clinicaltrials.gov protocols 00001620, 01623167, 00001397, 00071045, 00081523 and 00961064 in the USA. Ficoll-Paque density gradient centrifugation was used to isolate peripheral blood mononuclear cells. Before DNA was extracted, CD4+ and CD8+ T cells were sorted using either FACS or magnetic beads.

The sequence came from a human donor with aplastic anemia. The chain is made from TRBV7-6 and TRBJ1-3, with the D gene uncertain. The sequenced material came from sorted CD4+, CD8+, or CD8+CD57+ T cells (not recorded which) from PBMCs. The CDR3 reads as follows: CASSPRRFGNTIYF. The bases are TGTGCCAGCAGCCCCCGCAGGTTTGGAAACACCATATATTTT.